This T cell receptor beta chain stems from a study of vaccination and CD4 T cells after COVID-19. With regard to this clonotype: The antigen is undetermined.

Cultured CD4+ T cell DNA was sequenced using the Oncomine TCR Beta short-read assay. TCRdb independently ran MiXCR on the PCR reads; one entry per CDR3 protein. This repertoire shows roughly 12,000 distinct CDR3 sequences, roughly half found once; its top ten account for approximately 10%. Germline values: CDR1 SNHLY, CDR2 FYNNEI. The CDR3 is 11 residues long. The ends lost 6 bases at V and 12 bases at J; junction bases unmatched: 4. Treatment denoted: approximately 10-day PBMC culture with coronavirus spike peptide pools or control peptides (ViraFEST assay). This TCR was recovered from a human donor who had recovered from COVID-19. Source material: CD4+ T cells from blood, cultured in vitro. V is TRBV2 and J is TRBJ2-1, with 8 nucleotides matching TRBD2. The DNA of the CDR3 is TGTGCCAGCAGACTTAGCGGGGCGCAGTTCTTC. Its protein product is CASRLSGAQFF.